Sequencing of this T cell receptor (beta chain) was carried out in a study of shared T cell receptors in the human thymus. Germline CDR1 and CDR2: DFQATT and SNEGSKA (reference sequence). The V gene lost 6 bases and the J gene lost 6 bases, with 5 bases spanning the gap. This CDR3 contains 10 residues. Measured with immunoSEQ multiplex PCR; TCRdb has only the in-frame clones, and not every one. The sample has over 450,000 clones, about four fifths seen once. The same specimen was also included in a second study, on human thymus T cells. That paper adds: Thymic and blood repertoires seemed to show skewed V and J gene use. Unrelated individuals had highly overlapping thymic repertoires, as reported in related research.

V and J are TRBV20-1 and TRBJ2-2, with D unclear. This clonotype was obtained from a boy in the first two years of life with a congenital heart defect. The sequencing input was thymocytes. CDR3 DNA sequence: TGCAGTGCCCTTTCCGGGGAGCTGTTTTTT. This translates into CSALSGELFF.